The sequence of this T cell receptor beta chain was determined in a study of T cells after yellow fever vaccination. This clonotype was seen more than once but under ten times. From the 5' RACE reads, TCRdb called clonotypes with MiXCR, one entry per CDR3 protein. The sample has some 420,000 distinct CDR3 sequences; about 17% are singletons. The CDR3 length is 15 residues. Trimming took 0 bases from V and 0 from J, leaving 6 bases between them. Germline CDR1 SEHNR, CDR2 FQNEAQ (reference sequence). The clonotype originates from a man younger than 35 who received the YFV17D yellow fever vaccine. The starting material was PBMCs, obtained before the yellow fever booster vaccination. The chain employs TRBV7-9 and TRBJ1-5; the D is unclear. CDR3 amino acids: CASSLASDSNQPQHF. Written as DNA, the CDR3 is TGTGCCAGCAGCTTAGCGTCGGATAGCAATCAGCCCCAGCATTTT.